These T cell receptor beta chains were read from a single sample in a study of beta chain features in type 1 diabetes. The table came from immunoSEQ multiplex PCR; TCRdb's copy has only in-frame clones and leaves some out. In the table there are roughly 150,000 clones, approximately 9% of which are singletons. Material: central memory CD4+ T cells from blood. Receptors were obtained from a young woman with type 1 diabetes. Both conserved end residues are part of each CDR3. The D gene is left open where the match is weak. Some rows mark clone size as missing; the rest say once, few, many or name a class of expanded clone.

J gene	D gene	clone size	V gene	CDR3 DNA	CDR3 protein
TRBJ1-1	-	few	TRBV11-2	TGTGCCAGCAGCTCCACAGATCGAAGCACTGAAGCTTTCTTT	CASSSTDRSTEAFF
TRBJ2-4	-	-	TRBV4-3	TGCGCCAGCAGCGCTCACTCGAACGGAGCCAACAAAAACATTCAGTACTTC	CASSAHSNGANKNIQYF
TRBJ1-1	TRBD1	few	TRBV30	TGTGCCTGGAGGCAGGGGGCAACTGAAGCTTTCTTT	CAWRQGATEAFF
TRBJ2-7	TRBD1	few	TRBV18	TGTGCCAGCGCATCCGGGACAGCCTACCTTCCTTACGAGCAGTACTTC	CASASGTAYLPYEQYF
TRBJ2-7	-	few	TRBV6-6	TGTGCCAGCAGACAAGGGGGCTACGAGCAGTACTTC	CASRQGGYEQYF
TRBJ2-1	TRBD2	-	TRBV11-2	TGTGCCAGCAGCCCCAGGACTAGCGGGAGGGCCGGGGAGCAGTTCTTC	CASSPRTSGRAGEQFF
TRBJ1-2	TRBD1	few	TRBV19	TGTGCCAGTGGACAGGGTCCCTATGGCTACACCTTC	CASGQGPYGYTF
TRBJ1-3	TRBD1	few	TRBV29-1	TGCAGCGTTGCGACAGGGGCCTCTGGAAACACCATATATTTT	CSVATGASGNTIYF
TRBJ2-3	TRBD2	-	TRBV7-6	TGTGCCAGCACCCAAATAGCGGGGGGGCCAGATACGCAGTATTTT	CASTQIAGGPDTQYF
TRBJ1-1	TRBD1	-	TRBV6-6	TGTGCCACCAACCCCGGGACAGGGGGGACTGAAGCTTTCTTT	CATNPGTGGTEAFF
TRBJ2-1	-	-	TRBV20-1	TGCAGTGCACGCACTATCGGCCAGCAGTTCTTC	CSARTIGQQFF
TRBJ1-6	-	few	TRBV19	TGTGCCACCCTACCCCTCCACTTT	CATLPLHF
TRBJ2-7	TRBD1	-	TRBV7-2	TGTGCCAGCAGCACCGGGACAGGGTCCTACGAGCAGTACTTC	CASSTGTGSYEQYF
TRBJ2-7	-	few	TRBV19	TGTGCCAGCGCACAACAGGGTGAGGTGGGGGAGCAGTACTTC	CASAQQGEVGEQYF
TRBJ1-5	-	few	TRBV6-1	TGTGCCAGCAGTGAACAGGTTACTAGCAATCAGCCCCAGCATTTT	CASSEQVTSNQPQHF
TRBJ1-2	-	-	TRBV2	TGTGCCACCCGCGTAGACTCGGATAGGAGCTACACCTTC	CATRVDSDRSYTF
TRBJ2-7	-	few	TRBV15	TGTGCCACCAGCAGAGCCGGGACACTGGTGTATGAGCAGTACTTC	CATSRAGTLVYEQYF
TRBJ2-7	-	few	TRBV27	TGTGCCAGCAGTTTGGAGGCGGTGAGCTCCTACGAGCAGTACTTC	CASSLEAVSSYEQYF
TRBJ2-1	TRBD2	-	TRBV5-1	TGCGCCAGCAGCCTGGAGTTAGCGGGAGTAGGTGAGCAGTTCTTC	CASSLELAGVGEQFF
TRBJ1-2	TRBD1	few	TRBV2	TGTGCCAGCAGTGAGACAGGGCTATATGGCTACACCTTC	CASSETGLYGYTF
TRBJ1-2	-	few	TRBV4-1	TGCGCCAGCAGCCAAGGGGGCGGGGGCTATGGCTACACCTTC	CASSQGGGGYGYTF
TRBJ2-7	-	-	TRBV7-9	TGTGCCAGCAGCCAGATTTACGAGCAGTACTTC	CASSQIYEQYF
TRBJ2-2	-	few	TRBV7-9	TGTGCCAGCTCGAGACAAGCGAACACCGGGGAGCTGTTTTTT	CASSRQANTGELFF
TRBJ2-7	-	-	TRBV5-1	TGCGCCAGCAGCTTGCAATCAGGGCGATCCTACGAGCAGTACTTC	CASSLQSGRSYEQYF
TRBJ2-7	TRBD2	-	TRBV10-3	TGTGCCATCAGTGAGTCGACGGGACTAGTTCGGCTCAGTTTC	CAISESTGLVRLSF
TRBJ2-5	-	-	TRBV2	TGTGCCAGCAGGGGGGGACTTGGAGGCGAGACCCAGTACTTC	CASRGGLGGETQYF
TRBJ2-1	TRBD2	few	TRBV2	TGTGCCAGCAGGGAGGGACTAGCGGGTAATGAGCAGTTCTTC	CASREGLAGNEQFF
TRBJ2-3	-	-	TRBV19	TGTGCCAGTAGCCCACACCTTTCAGATACGCAGTATTTT	CASSPHLSDTQYF
TRBJ2-4	TRBD1	few	TRBV5-6	TGTGCCAGCAGCTCGACAGGGAATTCGGCCAAAAACATTCAGTACTTC	CASSSTGNSAKNIQYF
TRBJ2-3	TRBD2	-	TRBV4-3	TGCGCCAGCAGCCAACTAGCGGGGTCTCCCACAGATACGCAGTATTTT	CASSQLAGSPTDTQYF
TRBJ1-1	-	-	TRBV9	TGTGCCAGCAGCGTACACGGGAACACTGAAGCTTTCTTT	CASSVHGNTEAFF
TRBJ1-5	-	-	TRBV7-8	TGTGCCAGCAGCTACAGGGGCAATCAGCCCCAGCATTTT	CASSYRGNQPQHF
TRBJ1-1	TRBD1	-	TRBV29-1	TGCAGCGTTGGGGGGACAGGGGGCCCAAACACTGAAGCTTTCTTT	CSVGGTGGPNTEAFF
TRBJ1-1	-	-	TRBV4-2	TGTGCCAGCAGCCCCTTGGCAGGGTATGGAAACACTGAAGCTTTCTTT	CASSPLAGYGNTEAFF
TRBJ2-1	TRBD2	-	TRBV5-1	TGCGCCAGCAGCGGTGACTTACTAGCGGGATCCTACAATGAGCAGTTCTTC	CASSGDLLAGSYNEQFF
TRBJ2-1	TRBD2	-	TRBV9	TGTGCCAGCAGCGTAGGGACTAGCCCCTACAATGAGCAGTTCTTC	CASSVGTSPYNEQFF
TRBJ1-1	TRBD1	few	TRBV11-3	TGTGCCAGCAGCTCGCAGGGACAGCGGAACACTGAAGCTTTCTTT	CASSSQGQRNTEAFF
TRBJ1-2	-	-	TRBV7-2	TGTGCCAGCGCCCTTGGGCAGAACTATGGCTACACCTTC	CASALGQNYGYTF
TRBJ2-3	TRBD2	few	TRBV7-2	TGTGCCAGCAGCCTTAGGTCTAGCGGGGTCGCCTTGGATACGCAGTATTTT	CASSLRSSGVALDTQYF
TRBJ2-3	-	-	TRBV6-5	TGTGCCAGCAGTTACTCCGAGGGCTCGTGGGATACGCAGTATTTT	CASSYSEGSWDTQYF
TRBJ2-2	TRBD2	few	TRBV28	TGTGCCAGCAGCCCCAACGGGGGAGGGGAGGCCGGGGAGCTGTTTTTT	CASSPNGGGEAGELFF
TRBJ1-1	TRBD1	-	TRBV28	TGTGCCAGCATCAATCCAGGGGGCGCGGGAGCGAACACTGAAGCTTTCTTT	CASINPGGAGANTEAFF
TRBJ1-4	TRBD1	-	TRBV15	TGTGCCACAGGGGGCGCCGATGAAAAACTGTTTTTT	CATGGADEKLFF
TRBJ2-2	-	few	TRBV27	TGTGCCAGCAGTTCCTACACCGGGGAGCTGTTTTTT	CASSSYTGELFF